This T cell receptor beta chain came from a study of human T cells and chemical hapten exposure. Overall study results and limits: TCRs at high frequency, those above 1 in 1000, did not change with DPC sensitization.

About this clonotype itself: Its antigen is undetermined.

This CDR3 is built from 17 residues. J gave up 4 bases and V 1 base, and 7 bases lay outside the gene matches. Germline V CDR1 and CDR2: SEHNR, FQNEAQ (reference sequence). The study used a library that attached unique molecular identifiers to individual cDNA molecules. Authors' analysis steps: Per-sample TCR counts ranged from about 20,000 to 690,600, median roughly 96,000. In TCRdb, the reads were re-called with MiXCR into one record per CDR3 protein. TCRdb assigned the V and J calls; the authors' analysis was not used. The repertoire consists of around 120,000 distinct CDR3 sequences, with approximately 9% occurring once and the leading ten covering around 1.4%. Unfractionated whole blood yielded total RNA.

The chain carries TRBV7-9 and TRBJ1-5; TRBD1 agrees at 10 bases. The receptor comes from a human donor in good health. Some clones in this sample may be carry-over from other donors' samples. The specimen was whole blood. CDR3 sequence: CASSLGTGGPRNQPQHF. CDR3 bases: TGTGCCAGCAGCTTAGGGACAGGGGGGCCAAGGAATCAGCCCCAGCATTTT.